This T cell receptor (beta chain) derives from a study of blood T cells in healthy people across ages. Overall study results and limits: Researchers said unsorted PBMCs prevented a conclusive naive versus antigen-experienced comparison. Donors of long life had a larger count of naive CD4+ cells and greater diversity than aged donors.

For the second PCR, which ran for 7 to 11 cycles, a sample-barcoded 5' primer and a J-beta primer mix were used. With 12 random nucleotides, a template-switch adaptor tagged each individual cDNA molecule. Researchers report that each sample yielded at least 3 million CDR3-containing paired-end reads. MiXCR was run by TCRdb on the 5' RACE reads, yielding one entry per CDR3 protein. The sample includes 1.5 million to 2 million distinct CDR3 sequences, over 25% of them seen just once. Concerning this clonotype itself: What it binds is not known.

Trimming took off 1 base at V and 3 bases at J, with 13 bases between the two ends. Germline values: CDR1 DFQATT, CDR2 SNEGSKA (reference sequence). This CDR3 contains 15 residues. The source material was blood. The clonotype originates from a woman aged 25 to 45 in good health. This chain joins TRBV20-1 and TRBJ2-1, with D tentatively TRBD1 (6 bases). CDR3 sequence reads: CSARAPIRGYNEQFF. Here the CDR3 DNA reads TGCAGTGCTAGAGCCCCTATCAGGGGCTACAATGAGCAGTTCTTC.